This T cell receptor (beta chain) was sequenced in a study of shared clonotypes between healthy human individuals. Findings and limits, study-wide: Among donors, clonotype sharing was expected to be affected by sequencing depth. Genetic and exposure-history diversity was limited by the small donor number.

Running of the assay took place at deep level. Sequenced by immunoSEQ multiplex PCR; TCRdb stores in-frame clones only, minus some. Among approximately 1.9 million clones, 80% to 95% were seen once, and the ten largest hold around 1.7%. Details on this clone: Antigen unknown. One end of the junction fails to match germline, which may point to a read error.

Cells designated naive CD8 were CD45RO-negative and were positively selected for CCR7, with terminally differentiated effector memory CD45RA+ cells excluded. CDR3 size: 11 residues. Germline CDR1 and CDR2: SEHNR and FQNEAQ (reference sequence). The sequence was collected from a man between 18 and 29 years old in good health. Some clones in this sample may be carry-over from other donors' samples. Sequenced: naive CD8+ T cells from PBMCs. The V and J genes are TRBV7-9 and TRBJ2-7, with D uncertain. The CDR3 bases are TGTGCCAGCATCTTAGGCCACGAGCAGTACTTC. Amino acids: CASILGHEQYF.